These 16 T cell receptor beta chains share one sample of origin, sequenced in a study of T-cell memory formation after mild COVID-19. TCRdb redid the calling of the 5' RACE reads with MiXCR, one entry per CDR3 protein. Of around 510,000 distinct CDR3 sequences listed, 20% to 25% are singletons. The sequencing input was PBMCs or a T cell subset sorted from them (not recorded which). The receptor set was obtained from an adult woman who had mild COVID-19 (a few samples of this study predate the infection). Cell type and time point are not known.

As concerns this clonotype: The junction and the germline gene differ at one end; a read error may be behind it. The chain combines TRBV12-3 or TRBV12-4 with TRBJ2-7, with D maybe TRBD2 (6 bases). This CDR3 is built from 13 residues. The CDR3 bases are TGTGCCAGCAGTATAGCGGTTACCTACGAGCAGTACTTC. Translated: CASSIAVTYEQYF.

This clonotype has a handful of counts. The CDR3 nucleotides are TGTGCCAGCAGCTTAACGGGACAGGGGGTCCACGAGCAGTACTTC. It yields the protein CASSLTGQGVHEQYF. This chain uses TRBV7-3 with TRBJ2-7, with TRBD1 matching over 11 bases. Germline V gene sequence: CDR1 SGHTA, CDR2 FQGTGA. The J segment lost 5 bases and the V segment lost 0 bases, leaving 3 bases of the junction unmatched. The CDR3 covers 15 residues.

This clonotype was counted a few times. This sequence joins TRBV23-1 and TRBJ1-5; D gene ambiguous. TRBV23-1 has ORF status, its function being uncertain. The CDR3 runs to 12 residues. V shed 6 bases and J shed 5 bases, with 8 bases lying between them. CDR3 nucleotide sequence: TGCGCCAGCAGGCAAAACGATCAGCCCCAGCATTTT. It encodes CASRQNDQPQHF.

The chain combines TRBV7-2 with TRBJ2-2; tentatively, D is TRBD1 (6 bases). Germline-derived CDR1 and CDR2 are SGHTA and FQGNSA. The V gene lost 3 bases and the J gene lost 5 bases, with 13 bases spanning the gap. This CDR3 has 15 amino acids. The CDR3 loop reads CASSFRSTGTGELFF. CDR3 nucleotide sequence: TGTGCCAGCAGCTTCAGATCGACAGGTACCGGGGAGCTGTTTTTT.

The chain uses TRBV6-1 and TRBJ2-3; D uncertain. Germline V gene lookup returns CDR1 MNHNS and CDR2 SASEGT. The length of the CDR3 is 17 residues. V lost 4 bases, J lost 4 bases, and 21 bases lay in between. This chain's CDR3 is CASSVTKTVQVSDTQYF. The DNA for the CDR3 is TGTGCCAGCAGTGTGACAAAGACGGTGCAGGTTTCAGATACGCAGTATTTT.

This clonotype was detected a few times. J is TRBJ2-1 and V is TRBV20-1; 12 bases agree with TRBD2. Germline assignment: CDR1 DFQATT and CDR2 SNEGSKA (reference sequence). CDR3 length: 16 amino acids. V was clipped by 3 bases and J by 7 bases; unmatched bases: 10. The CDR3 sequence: CSASLTTSGSRNEQFF. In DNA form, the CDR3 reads TGCAGTGCTAGCCTCACGACTAGCGGGAGTAGGAATGAGCAGTTCTTC.

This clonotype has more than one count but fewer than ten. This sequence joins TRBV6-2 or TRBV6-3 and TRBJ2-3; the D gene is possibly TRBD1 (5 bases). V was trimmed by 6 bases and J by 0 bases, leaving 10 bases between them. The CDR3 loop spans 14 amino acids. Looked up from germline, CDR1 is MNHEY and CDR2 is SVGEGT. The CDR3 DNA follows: TGTGCCAGCAGGAAGGGGCTGAGCACAGATACGCAGTATTTT. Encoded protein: CASRKGLSTDTQYF.

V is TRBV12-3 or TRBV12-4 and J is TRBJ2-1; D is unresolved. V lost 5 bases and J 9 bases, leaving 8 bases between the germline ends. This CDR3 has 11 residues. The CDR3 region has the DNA TGTGCCAGCAGTCTAATCGTTGAGCAGTTCTTC. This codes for CASSLIVEQFF.

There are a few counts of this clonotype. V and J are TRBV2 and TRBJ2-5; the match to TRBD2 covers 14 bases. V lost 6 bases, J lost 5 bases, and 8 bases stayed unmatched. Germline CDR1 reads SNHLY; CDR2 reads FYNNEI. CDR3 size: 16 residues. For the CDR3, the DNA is TGTGCCAGCAGCCAGGGGACTAGCGGGAGAGGGGAGACCCAGTACTTC. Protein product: CASSQGTSGRGETQYF.

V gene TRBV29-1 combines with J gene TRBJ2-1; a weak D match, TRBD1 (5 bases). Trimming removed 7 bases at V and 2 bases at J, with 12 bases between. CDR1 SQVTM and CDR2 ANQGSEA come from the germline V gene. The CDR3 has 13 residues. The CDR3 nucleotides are TGCAGCGGACAGTACCCCCCCTACAATGAGCAGTTCTTC. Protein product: CSGQYPPYNEQFF.

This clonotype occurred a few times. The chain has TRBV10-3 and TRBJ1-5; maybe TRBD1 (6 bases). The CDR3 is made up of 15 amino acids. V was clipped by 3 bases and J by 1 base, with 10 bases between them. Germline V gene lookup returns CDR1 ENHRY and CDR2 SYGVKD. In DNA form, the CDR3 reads TGTGCCATCAGTGATGTTGGGACAAGCAATCAGCCCCAGCATTTT. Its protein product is CAISDVGTSNQPQHF.

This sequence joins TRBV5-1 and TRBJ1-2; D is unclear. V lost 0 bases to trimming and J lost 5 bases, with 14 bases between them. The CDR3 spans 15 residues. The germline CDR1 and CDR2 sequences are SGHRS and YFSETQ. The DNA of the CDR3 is TGCGCCAGCAGCTTGGCAGACGGCCGCACTTATGGCTACACCTTC. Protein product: CASSLADGRTYGYTF.

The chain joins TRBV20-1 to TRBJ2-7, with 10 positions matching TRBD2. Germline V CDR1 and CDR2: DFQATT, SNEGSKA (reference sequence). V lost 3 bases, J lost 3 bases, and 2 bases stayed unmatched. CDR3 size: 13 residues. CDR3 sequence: CSARIAGGYEQYF. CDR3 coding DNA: TGCAGTGCTAGGATAGCGGGAGGCTACGAGCAGTACTTC.

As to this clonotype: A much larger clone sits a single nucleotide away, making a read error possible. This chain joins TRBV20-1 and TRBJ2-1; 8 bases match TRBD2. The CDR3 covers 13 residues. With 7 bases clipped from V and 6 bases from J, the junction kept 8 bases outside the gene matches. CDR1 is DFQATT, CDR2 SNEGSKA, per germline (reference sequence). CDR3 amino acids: CSGYSGETNEQFF. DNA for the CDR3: TGCAGTGGGTATAGCGGGGAAACCAATGAGCAGTTCTTC.

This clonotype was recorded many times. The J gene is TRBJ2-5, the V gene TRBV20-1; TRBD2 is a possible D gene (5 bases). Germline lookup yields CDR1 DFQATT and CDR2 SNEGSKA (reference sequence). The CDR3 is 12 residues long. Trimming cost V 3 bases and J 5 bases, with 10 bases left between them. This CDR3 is CSASNRRETQYF. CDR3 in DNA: TGCAGTGCTAGTAACCGGAGGGAGACCCAGTACTTC.

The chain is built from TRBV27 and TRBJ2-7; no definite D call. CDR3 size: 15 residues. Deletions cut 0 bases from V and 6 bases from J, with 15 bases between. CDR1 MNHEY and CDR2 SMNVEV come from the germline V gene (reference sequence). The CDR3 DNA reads TGTGCCAGCAGTTTATCTTCGGTTTTACCTGCCGAGCAGTACTTC. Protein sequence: CASSLSSVLPAEQYF.